Here is one T cell receptor beta chain with its context. Other DNA variants within this sample encode the same CDR3. Only in-frame clones appear in the TCRdb table, and some are missing; sequencing was by immunoSEQ multiplex PCR. This table has about 30,000 clones, 89% appearing once. This record comes from a study of T cell changes during pregnancy in multiple sclerosis. The TCR originated in a female donor with multiple sclerosis, enrolled in a pregnancy study. The source was CD8+ T cells from peripheral blood mononuclear cells, collected in the second trimester of pregnancy.

CDR3 residues: CASSFGYEQYF. DNA of the CDR3: TGCGCCAGCAGCTTCGGCTACGAGCAGTACTTC. The V gene is TRBV5-1, the J gene TRBJ2-7; D not resolved. This CDR3 region has 11 residues. The V end lost 2 bases, the J end lost 3 bases, and 3 bases lay between the germline ends. Germline V gene data show CDR1 as SGHRS and CDR2 as YFSETQ.